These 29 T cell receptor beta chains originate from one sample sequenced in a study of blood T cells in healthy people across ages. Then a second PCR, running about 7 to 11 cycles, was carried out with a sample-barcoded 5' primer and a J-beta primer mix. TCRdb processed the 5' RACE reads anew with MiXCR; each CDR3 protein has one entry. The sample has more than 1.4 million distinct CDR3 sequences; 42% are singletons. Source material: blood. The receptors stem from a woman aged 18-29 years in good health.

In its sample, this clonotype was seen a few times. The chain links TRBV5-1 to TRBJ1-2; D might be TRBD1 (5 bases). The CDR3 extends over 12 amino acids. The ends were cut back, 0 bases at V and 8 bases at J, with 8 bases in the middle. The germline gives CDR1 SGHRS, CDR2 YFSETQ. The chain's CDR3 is CASSLEGPGYTF. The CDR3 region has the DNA TGCGCCAGCAGCTTGGAGGGGCCAGGCTACACCTTC.

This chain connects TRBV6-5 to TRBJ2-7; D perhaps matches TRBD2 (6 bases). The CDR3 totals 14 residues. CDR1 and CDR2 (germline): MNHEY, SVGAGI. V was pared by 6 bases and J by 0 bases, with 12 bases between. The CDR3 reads CASRRSGSSYEQYF. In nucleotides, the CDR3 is TGTGCCAGCAGGCGTAGCGGTAGCTCCTACGAGCAGTACTTC.

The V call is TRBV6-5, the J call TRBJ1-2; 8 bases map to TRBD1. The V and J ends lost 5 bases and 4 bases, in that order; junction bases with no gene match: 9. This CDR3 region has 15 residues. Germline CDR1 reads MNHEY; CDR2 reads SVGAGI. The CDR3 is CASSIRGPTSYGYTF. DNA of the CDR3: TGTGCCAGCAGTATCAGGGGGCCAACCTCCTATGGCTACACCTTC.

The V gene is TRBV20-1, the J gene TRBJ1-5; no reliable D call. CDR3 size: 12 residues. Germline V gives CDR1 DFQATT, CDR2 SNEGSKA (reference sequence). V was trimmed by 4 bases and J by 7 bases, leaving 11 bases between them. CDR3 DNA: TGCAGTGCTATCGACATGGGGCAGCCCCAGCATTTT. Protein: CSAIDMGQPQHF.

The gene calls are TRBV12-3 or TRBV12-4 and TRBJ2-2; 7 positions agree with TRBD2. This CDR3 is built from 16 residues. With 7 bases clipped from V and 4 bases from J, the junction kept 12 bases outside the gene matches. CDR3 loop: CASTPRSSGLTGELFF. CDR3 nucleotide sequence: TGTGCCAGCACCCCTCGGTCTAGCGGTCTCACCGGGGAGCTGTTTTTT.

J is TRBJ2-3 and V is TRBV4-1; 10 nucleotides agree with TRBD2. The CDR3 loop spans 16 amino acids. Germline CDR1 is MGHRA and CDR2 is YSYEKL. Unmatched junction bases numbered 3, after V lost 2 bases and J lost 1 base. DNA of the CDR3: TGCGCCAGCAGCCAACTTCTAGCGGGAGGCACAGATACGCAGTATTTT. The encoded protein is CASSQLLAGGTDTQYF.

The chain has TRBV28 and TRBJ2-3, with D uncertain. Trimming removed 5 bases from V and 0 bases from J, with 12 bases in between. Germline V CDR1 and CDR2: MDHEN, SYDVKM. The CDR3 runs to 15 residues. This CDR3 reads CASSTRSPSTDTQYF. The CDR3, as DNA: TGTGCCAGCAGTACCCGGAGCCCTAGCACAGATACGCAGTATTTT.

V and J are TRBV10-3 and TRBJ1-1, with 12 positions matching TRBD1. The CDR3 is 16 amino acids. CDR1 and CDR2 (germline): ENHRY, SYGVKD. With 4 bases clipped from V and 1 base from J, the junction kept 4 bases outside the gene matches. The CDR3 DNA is TGTGCCATCAGTGGGGGACAGGGGGCTGGGAACACTGAAGCTTTCTTT. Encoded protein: CAISGGQGAGNTEAFF.

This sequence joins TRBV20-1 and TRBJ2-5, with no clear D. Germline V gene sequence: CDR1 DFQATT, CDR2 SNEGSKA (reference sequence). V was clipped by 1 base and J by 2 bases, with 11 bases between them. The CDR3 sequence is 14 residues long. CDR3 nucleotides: TGCAGTGCTAGAGCCCAGACTCTGCAAGAGACCCAGTACTTC. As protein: CSARAQTLQETQYF.

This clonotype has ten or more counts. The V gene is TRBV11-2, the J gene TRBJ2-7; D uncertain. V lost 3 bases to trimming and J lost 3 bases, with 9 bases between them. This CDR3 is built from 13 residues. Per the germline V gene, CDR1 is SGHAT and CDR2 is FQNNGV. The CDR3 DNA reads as TGTGCCAGCAGCTTGTCCTTGGGCTACGAGCAGTACTTC. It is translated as CASSLSLGYEQYF.

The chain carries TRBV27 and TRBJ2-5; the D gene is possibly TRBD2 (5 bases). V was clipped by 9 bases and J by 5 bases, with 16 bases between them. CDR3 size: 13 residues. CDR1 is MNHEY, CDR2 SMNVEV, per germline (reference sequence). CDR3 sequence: CASCPRGLETQYF. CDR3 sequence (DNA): TGTGCCAGTTGCCCTAGAGGGCTGGAGACCCAGTACTTC.

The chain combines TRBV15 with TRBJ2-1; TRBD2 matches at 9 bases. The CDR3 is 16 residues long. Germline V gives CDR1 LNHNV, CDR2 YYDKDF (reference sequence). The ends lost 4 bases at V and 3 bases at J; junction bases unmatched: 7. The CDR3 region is CATSTKSGGRYNEQFF. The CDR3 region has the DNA TGTGCCACCAGCACCAAGAGCGGGGGGCGCTACAATGAGCAGTTCTTC. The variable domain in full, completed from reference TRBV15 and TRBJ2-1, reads DAMVIQNPRYQVTQFGKPVTLSCSQTLNHNVMYWYQQKSSQAPKLLFHYYDKDFNNEADTPDNFQSRRPNTSFCFLDIRSPGLGDTAMYLCATSTKSGGRYNEQFFGPGTRLTVL.

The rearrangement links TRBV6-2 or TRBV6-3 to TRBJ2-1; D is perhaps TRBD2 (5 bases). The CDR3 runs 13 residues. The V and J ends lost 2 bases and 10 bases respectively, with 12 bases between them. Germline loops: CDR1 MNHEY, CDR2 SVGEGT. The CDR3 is CASSYLSELEQFF. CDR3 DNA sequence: TGTGCCAGCAGTTACCTTAGCGAGCTAGAGCAGTTCTTC.

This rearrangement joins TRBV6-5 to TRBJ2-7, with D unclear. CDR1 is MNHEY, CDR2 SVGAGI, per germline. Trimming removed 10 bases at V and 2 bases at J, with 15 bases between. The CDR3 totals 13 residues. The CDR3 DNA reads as TGTGCCACCGTGTCGGACGGCACCTACGAGCAGTACTTC. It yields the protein CATVSDGTYEQYF.

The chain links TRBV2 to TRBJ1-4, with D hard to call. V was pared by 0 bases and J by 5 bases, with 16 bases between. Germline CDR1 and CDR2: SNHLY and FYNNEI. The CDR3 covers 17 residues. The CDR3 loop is CASSEAGGPTMNEKLFF. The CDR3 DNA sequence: TGTGCCAGCAGTGAAGCGGGAGGCCCCACAATGAATGAAAAACTGTTTTTT. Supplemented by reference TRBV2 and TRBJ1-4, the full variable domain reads EPEVTQTPSHQVTQMGQEVILRCVPISNHLYFYWYRQILGQKVEFLVSFYNNEISEKSEIFDDQFSVERPDGSNFTLKIRSTKLEDSAMYFCASSEAGGPTMNEKLFFGSGTQLSVL.

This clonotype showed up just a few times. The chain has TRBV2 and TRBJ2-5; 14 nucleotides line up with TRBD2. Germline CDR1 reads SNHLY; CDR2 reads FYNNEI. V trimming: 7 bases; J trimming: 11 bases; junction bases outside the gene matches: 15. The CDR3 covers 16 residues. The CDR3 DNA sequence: TGTGCCAGCAAGCCCAACGGACTAGCGGGAGGCAATGAGCAGTACTTC. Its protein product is CASKPNGLAGGNEQYF.

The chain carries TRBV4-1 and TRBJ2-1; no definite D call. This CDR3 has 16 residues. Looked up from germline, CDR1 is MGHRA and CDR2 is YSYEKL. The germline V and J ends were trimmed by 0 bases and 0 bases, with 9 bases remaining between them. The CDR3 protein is CASSQESFSSYNEQFF. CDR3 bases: TGCGCCAGCAGCCAAGAATCGTTCAGCTCCTACAATGAGCAGTTCTTC.

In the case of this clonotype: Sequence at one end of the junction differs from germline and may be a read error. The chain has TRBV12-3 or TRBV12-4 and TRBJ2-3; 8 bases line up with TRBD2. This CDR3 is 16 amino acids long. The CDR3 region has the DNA TGTGCCAGCAGTTTTAGTGTAGCGGGGTTCACAGATATGCAGTATTTT. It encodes CASSFSVAGFTDMQYF.

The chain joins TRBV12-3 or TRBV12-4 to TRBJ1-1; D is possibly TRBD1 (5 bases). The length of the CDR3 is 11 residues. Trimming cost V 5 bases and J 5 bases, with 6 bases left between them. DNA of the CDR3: TGTGCCAGCAGTGACAGAACTGAAGCTTTCTTT. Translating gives CASSDRTEAFF.

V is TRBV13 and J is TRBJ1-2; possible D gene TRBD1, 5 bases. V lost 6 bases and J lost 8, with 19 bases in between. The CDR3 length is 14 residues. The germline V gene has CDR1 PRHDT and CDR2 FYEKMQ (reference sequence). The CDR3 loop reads CASSPGTSFEGYTF. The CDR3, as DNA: TGTGCCAGCAGTCCAGGGACCAGTTTCGAGGGCTACACCTTC.

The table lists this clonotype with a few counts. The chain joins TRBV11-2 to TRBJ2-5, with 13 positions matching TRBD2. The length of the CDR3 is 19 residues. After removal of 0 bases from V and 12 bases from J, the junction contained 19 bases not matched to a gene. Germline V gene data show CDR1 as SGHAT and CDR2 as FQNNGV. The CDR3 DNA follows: TGTGCCAGCAGCTTAGATGGCGGATGGACTAGCGGGAGCCTAAAAATGGAGTACTTC. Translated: CASSLDGGWTSGSLKMEYF.

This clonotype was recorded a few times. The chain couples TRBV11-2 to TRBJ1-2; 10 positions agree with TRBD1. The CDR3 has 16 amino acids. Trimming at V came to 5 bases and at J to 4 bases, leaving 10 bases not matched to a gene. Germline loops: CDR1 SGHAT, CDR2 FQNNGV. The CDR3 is CASSPAGTGAPYGYTF. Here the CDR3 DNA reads TGTGCCAGCAGCCCCGCGGGGACAGGGGCGCCCTATGGCTACACCTTC.

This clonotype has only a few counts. The CDR3 protein is CASSGGLAEYEQYF. DNA of the CDR3: TGTGCCAGCAGTGGGGGACTAGCGGAATACGAGCAGTACTTC. The V gene is TRBV6-4, the J gene TRBJ2-7; TRBD2 matches 11 bases. Germline trimming cut 4 bases from V and 4 bases from J; bases unmatched to any gene: 3. The CDR3 contains 14 residues. The germline V gene encodes CDR1 MRHNA and CDR2 SNTAGT.

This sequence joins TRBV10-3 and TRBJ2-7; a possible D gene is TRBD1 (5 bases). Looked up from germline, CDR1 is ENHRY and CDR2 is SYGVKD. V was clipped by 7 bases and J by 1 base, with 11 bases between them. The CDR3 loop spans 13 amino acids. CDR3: CAITPTGSYEQYF. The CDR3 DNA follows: TGTGCCATCACTCCAACAGGATCCTACGAGCAGTACTTC.

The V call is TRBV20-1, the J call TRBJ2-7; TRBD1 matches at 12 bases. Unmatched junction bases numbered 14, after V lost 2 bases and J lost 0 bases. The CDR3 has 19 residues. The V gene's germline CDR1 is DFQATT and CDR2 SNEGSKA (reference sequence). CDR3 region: CSARSPLGTGGRSSYEQYF. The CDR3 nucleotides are TGCAGTGCTAGATCTCCCTTAGGGACAGGGGGCCGTTCCTCCTACGAGCAGTACTTC.

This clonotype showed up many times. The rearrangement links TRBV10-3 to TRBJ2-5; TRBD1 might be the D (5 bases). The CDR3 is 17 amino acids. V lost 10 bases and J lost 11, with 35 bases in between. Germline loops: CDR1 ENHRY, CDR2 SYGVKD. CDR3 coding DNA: TGTGCCACCGACCGGACACACCCCGGGTCCCCGAAAAATGAGCAGTACTTC. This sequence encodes CATDRTHPGSPKNEQYF.

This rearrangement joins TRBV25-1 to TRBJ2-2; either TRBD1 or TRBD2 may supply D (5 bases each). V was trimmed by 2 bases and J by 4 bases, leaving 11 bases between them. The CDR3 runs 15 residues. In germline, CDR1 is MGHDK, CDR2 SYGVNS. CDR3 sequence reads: CASSERGDLTGELFF. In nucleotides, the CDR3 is TGTGCCAGCAGTGAACGGGGCGATCTCACCGGGGAGCTGTTTTTT.

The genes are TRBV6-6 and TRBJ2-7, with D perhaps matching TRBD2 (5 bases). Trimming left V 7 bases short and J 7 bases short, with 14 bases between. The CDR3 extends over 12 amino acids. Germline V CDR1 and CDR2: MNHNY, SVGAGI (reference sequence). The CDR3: CASTEASNEQYF. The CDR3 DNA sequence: TGTGCCAGCACGGAGGCGTCCAATGAGCAGTACTTC.

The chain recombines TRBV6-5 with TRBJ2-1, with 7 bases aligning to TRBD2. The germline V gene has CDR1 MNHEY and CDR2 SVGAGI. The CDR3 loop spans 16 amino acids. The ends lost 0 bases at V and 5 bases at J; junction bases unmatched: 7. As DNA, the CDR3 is TGTGCCAGCAGTTACTCTCTCACTAGCGACAACAATGAGCAGTTCTTC. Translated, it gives CASSYSLTSDNNEQFF.